The next 32 T cell receptor beta chains were all read from a single sample in a study of blood T cell repertoires in COVID-19. The assay was immunoSEQ multiplex PCR, and TCRdb's table has in-frame clones only and misses some. Found here are some 85,000 clones, around three quarters of them singletons; the top ten hold about half. The sequencing sample was made of peripheral blood. The source of these receptors is a human donor in a cohort sampled during active COVID-19.

V and J are TRBV7-8 and TRBJ2-3; D may be TRBD1 (6 bases). This CDR3 spans 17 amino acids. Germline V CDR1 and CDR2: SGHVS, FQNEAQ. The ends were cut back, 6 bases at V and 8 bases at J, with 27 bases in the middle. In nucleotides, the CDR3 is TGTGCCAGCAGGATCACCTCTGGACAGATGGAGCAGGGTACGCAGTATTTT. Its protein product is CASRITSGQMEQGTQYF.

The V and J genes are TRBV2 and TRBJ1-2; 7 nucleotides match TRBD1. V lost 6 bases to trimming and J lost 4 bases; unmatched junction nucleotides: 11. This CDR3 has 15 amino acids. In germline, CDR1 is SNHLY, CDR2 FYNNEI. The CDR3 sequence: CASRALDRPFYGYTF. CDR3 nucleotide sequence: TGTGCCAGCAGGGCATTGGACAGGCCGTTCTATGGCTACACCTTC.

Only one count was recorded for this clone. The chain is built from TRBV27 and TRBJ2-5; D gene unclear. Germline values: CDR1 MNHEY, CDR2 SMNVEV (reference sequence). The CDR3 sequence is 13 residues long. The V and J ends lost 8 bases and 5 bases respectively, with 15 bases between them. CDR3 nucleotides: TGTGCCAGCTCGCCGGCAGGTGGGGAGACCCAGTACTTC. Its protein product is CASSPAGGETQYF.

DNA of the CDR3: TGTGCCAGCAGTAGTGCAGGCCAGCAGCCCCAGCATTTT. It yields the protein CASSSAGQQPQHF. The rearrangement uses TRBV2 and TRBJ1-5; D gene ambiguous. Per germline, CDR1 SNHLY and CDR2 FYNNEI. There are 13 residues in the CDR3. Trimming pared 5 bases from V and 7 bases from J, leaving 12 bases between.

The V and J genes are TRBV5-1 and TRBJ2-5, with 14 bases aligning to TRBD2. Germline values: CDR1 SGHRS, CDR2 YFSETQ. The CDR3 has 18 residues. V shed 1 base and J 4 bases; nucleotides not matched to a gene: 9. Written as DNA, the CDR3 is TGCGCCAGCAGCTTGAGGCCGACTAGCGGGAGGGCCGGAGAGACCCAGTACTTC. Protein product: CASSLRPTSGRAGETQYF.

The chain uses TRBV18 and TRBJ2-7; 9 bases are shared with TRBD2. Germline CDR1 is KGHSH and CDR2 is LQKENI. V lost 0 bases, J lost 4 bases, and 16 bases stayed unmatched. The CDR3 has 19 amino acids. The CDR3 nucleotides read TGTGCCAGCTCACCACCGGACCTTGGGTTAGCGGGAGTTTCTTACGAGCAGTACTTC. Protein: CASSPPDLGLAGVSYEQYF.

This clone was seen more than once but under ten times. The chain has TRBV27 and TRBJ2-2; possibly TRBD1 for D (6 bases). Trimming stripped 5 bases from V and 9 bases from J, with 19 bases between. CDR1 is MNHEY and CDR2 is SMNVEV in the germline V gene (reference sequence). CDR3 length: 15 residues. The CDR3 nucleotides read TGTGCCAGCAGTCCCAACAGGGATCTGGCCCGGGAGCTGTTTTTT. Amino acids: CASSPNRDLARELFF.

The chain is built from TRBV28 and TRBJ1-2; possible D gene TRBD1, 5 bases. The V gene lost 6 bases and the J gene lost 8 bases, with 19 bases spanning the gap. Germline assignment: CDR1 MDHEN and CDR2 SYDVKM. CDR3 length: 14 amino acids. The DNA for the CDR3 is TGTGCCAGCAGCCCGTCCAGGACACCCTGGGGCTACACCTTC. The encoded protein is CASSPSRTPWGYTF.

The rearrangement uses TRBV5-5 and TRBJ2-5; 7 positions agree with TRBD2. The length of the CDR3 is 13 residues. V was clipped by 7 bases and J by 2 bases; unmatched bases: 5. CDR1 SGHKS and CDR2 YYEKEE come from the germline V gene (reference sequence). The CDR3 DNA sequence: TGTGCCAGCGAGCGGGACTTGCAAGAGACCCAGTACTTC. This encodes CASERDLQETQYF.

This CDR3 is CASSATSGFSSYEQYF. In DNA, the CDR3 is TGTGCCAGCTCAGCAACTAGCGGATTCAGCTCCTACGAGCAGTACTTC. V and J are TRBV18 and TRBJ2-7; 8 positions match TRBD2. Unmatched junction bases numbered 9, after V lost 5 bases and J lost 0 bases. This CDR3 has 16 residues. The V gene's germline CDR1 is KGHSH and CDR2 LQKENI.

The chain couples TRBV27 to TRBJ2-5, with a possible D match to TRBD1 (6 bases). V lost 5 bases and J lost 5, with 12 bases in between. The CDR3 spans 13 residues. Per germline, CDR1 MNHEY and CDR2 SMNVEV (reference sequence). CDR3 amino acids: CASSAPGEETQYF. The CDR3 DNA reads as TGTGCCAGCAGTGCCCCAGGGGAGGAGACCCAGTACTTC.

V is TRBV11-2 and J is TRBJ2-6; D is perhaps TRBD1 (5 bases). The length of the CDR3 is 15 residues. V lost 6 bases and J 2 bases, leaving 11 bases between the germline ends. Germline assignment: CDR1 SGHAT and CDR2 FQNNGV. CDR3 coding DNA: TGTGCCAGCAGTTTTCAGGGTGCTGGGGCCAACGTCCTGACTTTC. It codes for CASSFQGAGANVLTF.

The chain employs TRBV28 and TRBJ1-1; TRBD1 is a possible D gene (5 bases). Trimming took 8 bases from V and 4 from J, leaving 20 bases between them. The germline gives CDR1 MDHEN, CDR2 SYDVKM. The CDR3 has 15 residues. The CDR3 spells CASGLGGSRSTEAFF. DNA for the CDR3: TGTGCCAGCGGATTGGGGGGAAGCAGAAGCACTGAAGCTTTCTTT.

The chain carries TRBV7-3 and TRBJ2-1; 7 nucleotides line up with TRBD1. This CDR3 comprises 15 residues. The trim removed 2 bases at V and 4 bases at J, leaving 5 bases unmatched. Germline-derived CDR1 and CDR2 are SGHTA and FQGTGA. CDR3 region: CASSLDRAYYNEQFF. DNA for the CDR3: TGTGCCAGCAGCTTAGACAGGGCCTATTACAATGAGCAGTTCTTC. Drawing the rest from reference TRBV7-3 and TRBJ2-1, the complete variable domain is GAGVSQTPSNKVTEKGKYVELRCDPISGHTALYWYRQSLGQGPEFLIYFQGTGAADDSGLPNDRFFAVRPEGSVSTLKIQRTERGDSAVYLCASSLDRAYYNEQFFGPGTRLTVL.

The chain links TRBV28 to TRBJ2-6, with 8 bases matching TRBD1. The CDR3 loop spans 21 amino acids. In germline, CDR1 is MDHEN, CDR2 SYDVKM. Trimming removed 3 bases from V and 0 bases from J; junction bases left unmatched: 16. CDR3 in DNA: TGTGCCAGCAGTTTTATTCGACAGGGGCCTCAAACGAGCTCTGGGGCCAACGTCCTGACTTTC. Translation gives CASSFIRQGPQTSSGANVLTF.

Ten or more counts support this clone. The chain combines TRBV27 with TRBJ2-1; 8 bases are a match to TRBD2. The germline V gene has CDR1 MNHEY and CDR2 SMNVEV (reference sequence). The CDR3 loop spans 14 amino acids. V was pared by 6 bases and J by 8 bases, with 9 bases of the junction left unmatched. The CDR3, as DNA: TGTGCCAGCAGCCCTAGCGGGTGGGTTGATGAGCAGTTCTTC. It codes for CASSPSGWVDEQFF.

This clone occurred a few times. V and J are TRBV30 and TRBJ2-5, with 8 bases lining up with TRBD1. Germline CDR1 GTSNPN, CDR2 SVGIG (reference sequence). The CDR3 contains 14 residues. The junction had 10 bases not matched to a gene; V was cut back by 7 bases and J by 3 bases. This CDR3 is CAFEQGASKETQYF. The CDR3 DNA reads TGTGCCTTTGAGCAGGGGGCCTCAAAAGAGACCCAGTACTTC.

This chain uses TRBV18 with TRBJ2-1; D perhaps matches TRBD1 (6 bases). The germline V gene encodes CDR1 KGHSH and CDR2 LQKENI. This CDR3 spans 16 amino acids. Trimming pared 3 bases from V and 4 bases from J, leaving 16 bases between. CDR3 nucleotide sequence: TGTGCCAGCTCACCTCAATCAGGGGTATCTTACAATGAGCAGTTCTTC. Its protein is CASSPQSGVSYNEQFF.

The V call is TRBV5-1, the J call TRBJ2-7, with a tentative D call TRBD2 (5 bases). The CDR3 is 15 residues long. In germline, CDR1 is SGHRS, CDR2 YFSETQ. V lost 0 bases to trimming and J lost 0 bases, with 10 bases between them. CDR3 protein: CASSLVATSSYEQYF. The CDR3 coding sequence is TGCGCCAGCAGCTTGGTAGCGACGAGCTCCTACGAGCAGTACTTC.

The rearrangement links TRBV2 to TRBJ2-3; no firm D call. This CDR3 comprises 12 residues. V lost 3 bases, J lost 6 bases, and 7 bases lay in between. Germline V lookup: CDR1 SNHLY, CDR2 FYNNEI. CDR3 nucleotides: TGTGCCAGCAGTGATTATTATGATACGCAGTATTTT. This encodes CASSDYYDTQYF.

This clone has just a few counts. The chain uses TRBV11-3 and TRBJ2-6; 7 bases align to TRBD2. There are 15 residues in the CDR3. Germline V gene lookup returns CDR1 SGHNT and CDR2 YENEEA. V dropped 2 bases and J dropped 2; count of bases not matched to a gene: 0. CDR3 nucleotide sequence: TGTGCCAGCAGCTTAAGCGGGGCTGGGGCCAACGTCCTGACTTTC. It yields the protein CASSLSGAGANVLTF.

The chain has TRBV9 and TRBJ1-1, with D hard to call. Per germline, CDR1 SGDLS and CDR2 YYNGEE. This CDR3 has 13 residues. The germline V and J ends were trimmed by 4 bases and 5 bases, with 12 bases remaining between them. The CDR3 spells CASSHTLGTEAFF. CDR3 sequence (DNA): TGTGCCAGCAGCCACACCCTAGGAACTGAAGCTTTCTTT.

V usage is TRBV6-5 and J usage is TRBJ1-2; D ambiguous. The ends were cut back, 0 bases at V and 3 bases at J, with 5 bases in the middle. Germline V gene lookup returns CDR1 MNHEY and CDR2 SVGAGI. The CDR3 runs to 13 residues. CDR3 nucleotide sequence: TGTGCCAGCAGTTACTCACGGGACTATGGCTACACCTTC. Encoded protein: CASSYSRDYGYTF.

The chain employs TRBV7-2 and TRBJ2-2, with TRBD2 identical over 7 bases. The ends lost 6 bases at V and 4 bases at J; junction bases unmatched: 11. Looked up from germline, CDR1 is SGHTA and CDR2 is FQGNSA. This CDR3 is built from 16 residues. CDR3 bases: TGTGCCAGCAGAGAAACTAGCGCCGGCGGCACCGGGGAGCTGTTTTTT. This sequence encodes CASRETSAGGTGELFF.

About this clone: Other nucleotide sequences in the sample specify the same CDR3. The genes are TRBV18 and TRBJ1-4, with 9 nucleotides matching TRBD1. The V segment lost 3 bases and the J segment 7 bases; nucleotides outside the gene matches: 3. The germline V gene has CDR1 KGHSH and CDR2 LQKENI. This CDR3 is built from 14 residues. CDR3 loop: CASSPDRGGEKLFF. CDR3 nucleotides: TGTGCCAGCTCACCTGACAGGGGGGGTGAAAAACTGTTTTTT.

The chain uses TRBV30 and TRBJ1-5; D is undetermined. V was pared by 1 base and J by 6 bases, with 16 bases between. This CDR3 region has 15 residues. The germline V gene encodes CDR1 GTSNPN and CDR2 SVGIG (reference sequence). The CDR3 DNA is TGTGCCTGGAGTGCCGGCGCCTCCCGGGGTCAGCCCCAGCATTTT. This sequence encodes CAWSAGASRGQPQHF.

The chain employs TRBV3-1 (or the pseudogene TRBV3-2) and TRBJ2-2, with D perhaps matching TRBD2 (5 bases). With 1 base removed from V and 5 bases from J, the gap between germline ends came to 11 bases. CDR1 and CDR2 (germline): LGHDT, YNNKEL (reference sequence). The length of the CDR3 is 15 residues. This chain's CDR3 is CASSQVGERTGELFF. DNA for the CDR3: TGTGCCAGCAGCCAAGTCGGAGAGCGGACCGGGGAGCTGTTTTTT.

This rearrangement joins TRBV27 to TRBJ2-1; 8 positions match TRBD2. Germline CDR1 is MNHEY and CDR2 is SMNVEV (reference sequence). This CDR3 has 16 residues. Unmatched junction bases numbered 12, after V lost 6 bases and J lost 5 bases. This chain's CDR3 is CASSQYGLARDNEQFF. CDR3 in DNA: TGTGCCAGCAGCCAATATGGACTAGCTCGGGACAATGAGCAGTTCTTC.

The rearrangement joins TRBV6-5 to TRBJ2-5; D is unclear. Germline assignment: CDR1 MNHEY and CDR2 SVGAGI. With 0 bases removed from V and 4 bases from J, the gap between germline ends came to 12 bases. The CDR3 runs 15 residues. As DNA, the CDR3 is TGTGCCAGCAGTTACTCGAAAGTGGTACTAGAGACCCAGTACTTC. Translated, it gives CASSYSKVVLETQYF.

Ten or more counts support this clone. The chain combines TRBV7-9 with TRBJ1-1, with 7 bases aligning to TRBD1. The germline V gene encodes CDR1 SEHNR and CDR2 FQNEAQ (reference sequence). Trimming took 5 bases from V and 1 from J; bases not matched to a gene: 4. CDR3 length: 14 residues. CDR3 loop: CASSPGGPNTEAFF. Here the CDR3 DNA reads TGTGCCAGCAGCCCAGGGGGGCCGAACACTGAAGCTTTCTTT.

This chain links TRBV28 with TRBJ1-4; tentative D call: TRBD1 (6 bases). Per germline, CDR1 MDHEN and CDR2 SYDVKM. Trimming removed 8 bases at V and 7 bases at J, with 17 bases between. This CDR3 has 14 amino acids. For the CDR3, the DNA is TGTGCCAGCCGAAAAGCTGGGGGCCTTGAAAAACTGTTTTTT. It specifies CASRKAGGLEKLFF.

The chain employs TRBV28 and TRBJ1-4; 8 nucleotides align to TRBD1. From germline, CDR1 is MDHEN and CDR2 SYDVKM. The CDR3 runs 14 residues. V was clipped by 2 bases and J by 8 bases; unmatched bases: 4. Here the CDR3 DNA reads TGTGCCAGCAGTTTAGGGGGACAGGAAGAAAAACTGTTTTTT. Translated, it gives CASSLGGQEEKLFF.